This T cell receptor (beta chain) originates from a study of shared clonotypes between healthy human individuals. Only in-frame clones appear in the TCRdb table, and some are missing; sequencing was by immunoSEQ multiplex PCR. The data show about 1 million clones, about 74% seen once. CDR3 length equals 12 residues. V lost 11 bases, J lost 2 bases, and 12 bases lay in between. The V gene's germline CDR1 is MDHEN and CDR2 SYDVKM. The sequence came from a man between 18 and 35 years old in good health. The gene calls are TRBV28 and TRBJ1-2, with a weak D call TRBD1 (5 bases). The specimen was memory CD4+ T cells sorted from blood. Noted subset: CD45RA-negative fraction. The CDR3 loop is CAGGDWNYGYTF. The CDR3 DNA reads as TGTGCCGGCGGGGACTGGAACTATGGCTACACCTTC.